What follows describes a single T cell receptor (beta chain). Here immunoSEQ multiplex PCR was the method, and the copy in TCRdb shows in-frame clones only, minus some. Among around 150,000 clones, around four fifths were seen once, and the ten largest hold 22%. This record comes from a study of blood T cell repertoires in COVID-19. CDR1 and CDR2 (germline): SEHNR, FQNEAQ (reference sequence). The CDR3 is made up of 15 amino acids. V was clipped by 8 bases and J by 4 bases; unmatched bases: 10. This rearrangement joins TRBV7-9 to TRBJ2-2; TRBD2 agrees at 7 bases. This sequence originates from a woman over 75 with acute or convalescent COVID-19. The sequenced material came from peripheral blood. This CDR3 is CASLVEAGLTGELFF. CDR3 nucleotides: TGTGCCAGCCTAGTGGAAGCGGGACTCACCGGGGAGCTGTTTTTT.